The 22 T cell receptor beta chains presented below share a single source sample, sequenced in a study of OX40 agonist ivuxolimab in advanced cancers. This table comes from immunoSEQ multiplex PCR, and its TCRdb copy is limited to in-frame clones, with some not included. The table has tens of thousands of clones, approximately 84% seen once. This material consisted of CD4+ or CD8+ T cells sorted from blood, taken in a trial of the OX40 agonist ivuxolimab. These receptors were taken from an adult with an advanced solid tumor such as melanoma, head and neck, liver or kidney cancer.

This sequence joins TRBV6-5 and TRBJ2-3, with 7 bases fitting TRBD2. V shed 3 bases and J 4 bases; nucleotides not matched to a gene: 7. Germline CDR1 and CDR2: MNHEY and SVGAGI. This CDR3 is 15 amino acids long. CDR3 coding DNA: TGTGCCAGCAGTTATTCCCAGCGGGGTTCAGATACGCAGTATTTT. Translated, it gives CASSYSQRGSDTQYF.

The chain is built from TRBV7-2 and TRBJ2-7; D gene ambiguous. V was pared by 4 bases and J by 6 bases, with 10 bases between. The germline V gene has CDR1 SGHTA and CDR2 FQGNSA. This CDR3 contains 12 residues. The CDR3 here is CASSSTLSEQYF. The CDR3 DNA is TGTGCCAGCAGCTCCACTCTTAGCGAGCAGTACTTC.

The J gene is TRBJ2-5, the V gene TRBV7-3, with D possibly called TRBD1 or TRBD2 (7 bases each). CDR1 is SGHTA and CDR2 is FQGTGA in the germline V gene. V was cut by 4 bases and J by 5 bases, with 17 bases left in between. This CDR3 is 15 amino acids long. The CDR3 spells CASSSTSRGGETQYF. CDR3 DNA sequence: TGTGCCAGCAGCTCAACCTCCAGGGGGGGGGAGACCCAGTACTTC.

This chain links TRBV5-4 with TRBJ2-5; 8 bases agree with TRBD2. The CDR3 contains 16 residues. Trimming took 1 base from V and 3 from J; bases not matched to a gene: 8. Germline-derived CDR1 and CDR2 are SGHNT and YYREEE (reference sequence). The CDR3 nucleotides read TGTGCCAGCAGCTTGTCTCAAATTAGCGGGGAAGAGACCCAGTACTTC. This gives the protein CASSLSQISGEETQYF.

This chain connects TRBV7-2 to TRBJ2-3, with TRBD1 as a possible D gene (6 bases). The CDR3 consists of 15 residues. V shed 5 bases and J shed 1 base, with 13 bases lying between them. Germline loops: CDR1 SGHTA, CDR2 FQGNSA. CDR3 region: CASSPDRQGTDTQYF. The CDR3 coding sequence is TGTGCCAGCAGCCCCGACCGACAGGGCACAGATACGCAGTATTTT.

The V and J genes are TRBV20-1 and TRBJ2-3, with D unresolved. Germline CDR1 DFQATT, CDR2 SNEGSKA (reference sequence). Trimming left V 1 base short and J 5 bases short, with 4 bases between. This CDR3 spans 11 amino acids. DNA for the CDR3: TGCAGTGCTAGAGGGGAAGATACGCAGTATTTT. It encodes CSARGEDTQYF.

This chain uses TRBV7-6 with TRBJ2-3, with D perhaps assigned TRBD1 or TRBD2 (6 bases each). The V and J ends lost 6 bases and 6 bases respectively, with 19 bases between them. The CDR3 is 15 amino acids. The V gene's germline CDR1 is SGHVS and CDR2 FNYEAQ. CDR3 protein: CASRQKQGGGDTQYF. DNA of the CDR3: TGTGCCAGCAGACAGAAACAGGGAGGAGGGGATACGCAGTATTTT.

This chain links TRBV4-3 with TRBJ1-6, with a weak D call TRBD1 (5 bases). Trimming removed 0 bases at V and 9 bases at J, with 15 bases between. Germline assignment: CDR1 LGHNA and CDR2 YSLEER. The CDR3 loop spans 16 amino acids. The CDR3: CASSQDRQTRGSPLHF. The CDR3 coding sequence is TGCGCCAGCAGCCAAGATCGACAGACACGGGGTTCACCCCTCCACTTT.

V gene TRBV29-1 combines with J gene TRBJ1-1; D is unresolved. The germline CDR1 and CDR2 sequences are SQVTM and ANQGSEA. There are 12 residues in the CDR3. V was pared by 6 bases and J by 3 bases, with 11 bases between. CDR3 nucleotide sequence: TGCAGCGTAAAACGCGGGGACACTGAAGCTTTCTTT. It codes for CSVKRGDTEAFF.

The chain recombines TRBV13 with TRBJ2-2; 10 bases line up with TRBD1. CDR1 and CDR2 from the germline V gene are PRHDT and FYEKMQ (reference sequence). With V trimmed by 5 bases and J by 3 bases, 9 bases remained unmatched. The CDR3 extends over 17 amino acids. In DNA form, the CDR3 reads TGTGCCAGCAGCCCTAGTGCGGGACAGGGGTACACCGGGGAGCTGTTTTTT. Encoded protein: CASSPSAGQGYTGELFF.

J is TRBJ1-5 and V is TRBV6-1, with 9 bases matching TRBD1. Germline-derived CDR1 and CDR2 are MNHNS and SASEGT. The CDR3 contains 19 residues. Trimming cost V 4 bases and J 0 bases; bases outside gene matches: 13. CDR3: CASSGVPGQGLYSNQPQHF. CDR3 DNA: TGTGCCAGCAGTGGGGTGCCGGGACAGGGCTTATATAGCAATCAGCCCCAGCATTTT.

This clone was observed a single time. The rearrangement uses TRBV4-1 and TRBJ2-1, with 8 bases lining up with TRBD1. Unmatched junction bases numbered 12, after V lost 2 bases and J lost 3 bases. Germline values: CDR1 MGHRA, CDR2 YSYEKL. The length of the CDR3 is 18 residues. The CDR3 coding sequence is TGCGCCAGCAGCCAATTAGAGGTCCGGGACAGGCTCTACAATGAGCAGTTCTTC. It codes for CASSQLEVRDRLYNEQFF.

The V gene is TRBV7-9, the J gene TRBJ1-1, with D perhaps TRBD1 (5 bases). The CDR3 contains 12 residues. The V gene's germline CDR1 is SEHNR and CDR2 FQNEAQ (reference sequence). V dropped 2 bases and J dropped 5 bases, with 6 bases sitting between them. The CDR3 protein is CASSLRGTEAFF. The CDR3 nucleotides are TGTGCCAGCAGCTTAAGGGGAACTGAAGCTTTCTTT.

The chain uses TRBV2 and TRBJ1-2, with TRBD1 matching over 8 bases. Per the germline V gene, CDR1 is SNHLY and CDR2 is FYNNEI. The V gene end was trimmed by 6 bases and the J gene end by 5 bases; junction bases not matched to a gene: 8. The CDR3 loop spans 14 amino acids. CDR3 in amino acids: CASRWDRTSYGYTF. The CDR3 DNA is TGTGCCAGCAGGTGGGACAGGACTTCATATGGCTACACCTTC. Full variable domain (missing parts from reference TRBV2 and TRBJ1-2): EPEVTQTPSHQVTQMGQEVILRCVPISNHLYFYWYRQILGQKVEFLVSFYNNEISEKSEIFDDQFSVERPDGSNFTLKIRSTKLEDSAMYFCASRWDRTSYGYTFGSGTRLTVV.

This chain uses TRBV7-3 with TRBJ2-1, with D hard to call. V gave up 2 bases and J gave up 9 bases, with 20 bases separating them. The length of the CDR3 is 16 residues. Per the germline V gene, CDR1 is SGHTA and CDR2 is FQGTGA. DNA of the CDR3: TGTGCCAGCAGCTTAGCACCGATGAGAGCGTTCGGTGAGCAGTTCTTC. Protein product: CASSLAPMRAFGEQFF.

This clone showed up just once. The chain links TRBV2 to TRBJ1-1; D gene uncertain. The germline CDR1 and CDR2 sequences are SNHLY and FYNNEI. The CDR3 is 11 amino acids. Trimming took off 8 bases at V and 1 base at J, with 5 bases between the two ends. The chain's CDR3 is CASSKNTEAFF. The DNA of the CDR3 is TGTGCCAGCTCTAAGAACACTGAAGCTTTCTTT.

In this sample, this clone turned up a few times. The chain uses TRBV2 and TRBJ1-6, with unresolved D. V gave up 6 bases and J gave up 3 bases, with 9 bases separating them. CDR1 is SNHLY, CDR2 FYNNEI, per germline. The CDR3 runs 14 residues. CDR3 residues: CASRIRNYNSPLHF. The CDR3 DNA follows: TGTGCCAGCAGGATTAGGAACTATAATTCACCCCTCCACTTT.

CDR3 sequence (DNA): TGTGCCTGGAGTTCTTCAGATACGCAGTATTTT. It yields the protein CAWSSSDTQYF. The chain recombines TRBV30 with TRBJ2-3, with no clear D. V was cut by 2 bases and J by 4 bases, with 4 bases left in between. The CDR3 contains 11 residues. Looked up from germline, CDR1 is GTSNPN and CDR2 is SVGIG (reference sequence).

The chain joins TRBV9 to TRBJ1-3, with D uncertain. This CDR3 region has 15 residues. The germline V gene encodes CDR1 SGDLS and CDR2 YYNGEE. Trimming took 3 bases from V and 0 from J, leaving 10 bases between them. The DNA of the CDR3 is TGTGCCAGCAGCGGATACAGCGTCTCTGGAAACACCATATATTTT. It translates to CASSGYSVSGNTIYF.

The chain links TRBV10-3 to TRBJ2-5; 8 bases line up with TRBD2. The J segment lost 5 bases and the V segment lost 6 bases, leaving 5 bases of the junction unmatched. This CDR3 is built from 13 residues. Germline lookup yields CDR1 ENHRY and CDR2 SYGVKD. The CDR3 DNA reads TGTGCCATCAGACCCGGGACTAGTGAGACCCAGTACTTC. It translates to CAIRPGTSETQYF.

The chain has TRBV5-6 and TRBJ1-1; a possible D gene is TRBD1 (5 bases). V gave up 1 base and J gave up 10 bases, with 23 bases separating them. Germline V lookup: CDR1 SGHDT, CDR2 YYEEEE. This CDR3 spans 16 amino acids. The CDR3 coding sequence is TGTGCCAGCAGCTTGCTAGGGGCCACCGGCCTTAGGGTAGCTTTCTTT. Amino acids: CASSLLGATGLRVAFF. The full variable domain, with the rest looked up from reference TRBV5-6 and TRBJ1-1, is DAGVTQSPTHLIKTRGQQVTLRCSPKSGHDTVSWYQQALGQGPQFIFQYYEEEERQRGNFPDRFSGHQFPNYSSELNVNALLLGDSALYLCASSLLGATGLRVAFFGQGTRLTVV.

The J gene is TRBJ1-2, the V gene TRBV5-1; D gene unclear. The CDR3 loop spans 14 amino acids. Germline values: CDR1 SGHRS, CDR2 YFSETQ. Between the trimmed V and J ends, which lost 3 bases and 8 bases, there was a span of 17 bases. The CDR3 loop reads CASSSPDGSQGYTF. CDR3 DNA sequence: TGCGCCAGCAGCTCGCCGGACGGGTCTCAGGGCTACACCTTC.